This T cell receptor (beta chain) was recovered during a study of technical replicates of blood from four donors. The junction had 5 bases not matched to a gene; V was cut back by 2 bases and J by 8 bases. Germline CDR1 is MDHEN and CDR2 is SYDVKM. CDR3 size: 13 residues. Generated by immunoSEQ multiplex PCR, the TCRdb table keeps only in-frame clones and is missing some. The data show some 11,000 clones, with roughly 80% seen just once and just over 14% held by the top ten. The specimen was PBMCs. The origin of this receptor is a human donor in good health. This chain connects TRBV28 to TRBJ1-2, with 7 bases fitting TRBD1. The DNA for the CDR3 is TGTGCCAGCAGTTTAGTAGGGGGCCGGGGCTACACCTTC. Translation gives CASSLVGGRGYTF.